This TCR beta chain was found in a study of blood T cell repertoires in COVID-19. The overall study: Acute and convalescent COVID-19 specimens originated in the United States, Italy and Spain. From T cells, B-cell-depleted T cells, or PBMCs came the material, which was cDNA or gDNA.

As originally analysed: Amplified reference gene primers provided the basis for estimating nucleated cell counts. Profiled with immunoSEQ multiplex PCR; TCRdb holds only in-frame clones, not every one. V, J and clone size are taken as reported in that table, and D and trimming were inferred from the DNA itself. The sample records 270,000 or so clones, 86% being singletons. V was shortened by 8 bases and J by 5 bases, with 13 bases between the two germline ends. This CDR3 is 12 amino acids long. Looked up from germline, CDR1 is MNHEY and CDR2 is SVGAGI. This chain joins TRBV6-5 and TRBJ2-7; D uncertain. The receptor comes from a middle-aged man with active or convalescent COVID-19. The sequenced sample was peripheral blood. This CDR3 is CASLSLADEQYF. The CDR3 nucleotides are TGTGCCAGCCTCTCGCTTGCGGACGAGCAGTACTTC.